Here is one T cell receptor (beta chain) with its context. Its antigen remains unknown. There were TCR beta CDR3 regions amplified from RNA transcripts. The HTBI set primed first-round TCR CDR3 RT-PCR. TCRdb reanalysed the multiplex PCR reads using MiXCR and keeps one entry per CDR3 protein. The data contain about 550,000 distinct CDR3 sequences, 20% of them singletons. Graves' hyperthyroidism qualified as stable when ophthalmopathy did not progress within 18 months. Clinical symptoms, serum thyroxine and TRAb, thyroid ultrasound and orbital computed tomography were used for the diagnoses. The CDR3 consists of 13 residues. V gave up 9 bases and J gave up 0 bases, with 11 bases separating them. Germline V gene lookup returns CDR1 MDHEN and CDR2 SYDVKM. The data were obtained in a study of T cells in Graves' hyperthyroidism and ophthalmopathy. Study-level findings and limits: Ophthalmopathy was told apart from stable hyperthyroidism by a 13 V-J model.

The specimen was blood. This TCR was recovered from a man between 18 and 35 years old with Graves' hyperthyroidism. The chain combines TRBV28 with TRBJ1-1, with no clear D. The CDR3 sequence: CASSGIMNTEAFF. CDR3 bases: TGTGCCAGTTCGGGAATCATGAACACTGAAGCTTTCTTT. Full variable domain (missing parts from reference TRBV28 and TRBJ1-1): DVKVTQSSRYLVKRTGEKVFLECVQDMDHENMFWYRQDPGLGLRLIYFSYDVKMKEKGDIPEGYSVSREKKERFSLILESASTNQTSMYLCASSGIMNTEAFFGQGTRLTVV.